These 21 T cell receptor beta chains share one sample of origin, sequenced in a study of blood T cell repertoires in COVID-19. Libraries were prepared by immunoSEQ multiplex PCR; TCRdb keeps only in-frame clonotypes and omits some of them. The sample consists of fewer than 70,000 clones, roughly nine tenths of them appearing once. Sequencing used peripheral blood. The receptors stem from a woman in her seventies with active COVID-19.

V is TRBV4-2 and J is TRBJ2-1, with 9 bases that match TRBD2. The junction had 7 bases not matched to a gene; V was cut back by 4 bases and J by 6 bases. Germline CDR1 LGHNA, CDR2 YNFKEQ. CDR3 size: 15 residues. The CDR3 loop is CASSLEAGGVNEQFF. CDR3 DNA sequence: TGTGCCAGCAGCCTCGAGGCGGGAGGGGTCAATGAGCAGTTCTTC.

This chain joins TRBV2 and TRBJ1-2, with 7 bases identical to TRBD1. The CDR3 runs 14 residues. Trimming removed 1 base from V and 7 bases from J; junction bases left unmatched: 6. The germline CDR1 and CDR2 sequences are SNHLY and FYNNEI. For the CDR3, the DNA is TGTGCCAGCAGTGAAGTCCGGGGACAGAGTGGCTACACCTTC. Its translation: CASSEVRGQSGYTF.

This clone turned up a few times. The genes are TRBV19 and TRBJ1-2; 8 positions match TRBD1. The ends lost 3 bases at V and 3 bases at J; junction bases unmatched: 9. The CDR3 contains 16 residues. Germline V gene sequence: CDR1 LNHDA, CDR2 SQIVND (reference sequence). CDR3 residues: CASSIGRGRGYYGYTF. CDR3 in DNA: TGTGCCAGTAGTATCGGCAGGGGGCGAGGTTACTATGGCTACACCTTC.

This rearrangement joins TRBV27 to TRBJ1-1; 9 positions agree with TRBD1. Trimming at V came to 9 bases and at J to 5 bases, leaving 16 bases not matched to a gene. The CDR3 loop spans 16 amino acids. Germline lookup yields CDR1 MNHEY and CDR2 SMNVEV (reference sequence). The CDR3 spells CASTSGTGSYYTEAFF. CDR3 coding DNA: TGTGCCAGTACCTCCGGGACAGGGAGTTATTATACTGAAGCTTTCTTT.

The gene calls are TRBV7-8 and TRBJ1-1; no clear D. CDR1 and CDR2 from the germline V gene are SGHVS and FQNEAQ. This CDR3 comprises 13 residues. The ends were cut back, 4 bases at V and 0 bases at J, with 6 bases in the middle. The CDR3 loop is CASSSSLNTEAFF. The CDR3 bases are TGTGCCAGCAGCTCCAGTCTGAACACTGAAGCTTTCTTT.

The chain links TRBV27 to TRBJ1-1; D not certain. This CDR3 has 14 residues. Germline-derived CDR1 and CDR2 are MNHEY and SMNVEV (reference sequence). Trimming removed 3 bases at V and 0 bases at J, with 8 bases between. The CDR3 DNA is TGTGCCAGCAGTTTCGGGGTCGTGAACACTGAAGCTTTCTTT. It is translated as CASSFGVVNTEAFF.

This chain uses TRBV5-1 with TRBJ1-1; tentatively, D is TRBD1 (5 bases). The CDR3 is 13 amino acids. Trimming removed 2 bases from V and 7 bases from J, with 12 bases in between. Germline assignment: CDR1 SGHRS and CDR2 YFSETQ. This CDR3 is CASSLGTGFEAFF. For the CDR3, the DNA is TGCGCCAGCAGCTTAGGAACAGGCTTTGAAGCTTTCTTT.

This clone was seen a few times. The chain carries TRBV7-3 and TRBJ2-2, with D tentatively TRBD1 (5 bases). The CDR3 totals 16 residues. Trimming shortened V by 4 bases and J by 2 bases, and 14 bases separated the two germline ends. Per the germline V gene, CDR1 is SGHTA and CDR2 is FQGTGA. The CDR3 DNA is TGTGCCAGCAGCTCCCTCCCGCAGGGTAACACCGGGGAGCTGTTTTTT. Translating it yields CASSSLPQGNTGELFF. The full variable domain, rest sourced from reference TRBV7-3 and TRBJ2-2, is GAGVSQTPSNKVTEKGKYVELRCDPISGHTALYWYRQSLGQGPEFLIYFQGTGAADDSGLPNDRFFAVRPEGSVSTLKIQRTERGDSAVYLCASSSLPQGNTGELFFGEGSRLTVL.

This clone appeared once. The chain couples TRBV6-5 to TRBJ2-5; TRBD2 matches 9 bases. Per the germline V gene, CDR1 is MNHEY and CDR2 is SVGAGI. CDR3 length: 15 residues. V shed 5 bases and J 2 bases; nucleotides not matched to a gene: 6. The CDR3: CASSLGLAQQETQYF. CDR3 bases: TGTGCCAGCAGTCTCGGACTAGCGCAACAAGAGACCCAGTACTTC.

DNA for the CDR3: TGTGCCACCAGCAGAGATGAGACAGGGGGCGCGAAGGGGACCCAGTACTTC. Its translation is CATSRDETGGAKGTQYF. V is TRBV15 and J is TRBJ2-5; 10 bases are shared with TRBD1. This CDR3 is 17 amino acids long. V was pared by 0 bases and J by 7 bases, with 11 bases of the junction left unmatched. Germline loops: CDR1 LNHNV, CDR2 YYDKDF (reference sequence).

In its sample, this clone was seen once. The chain uses TRBV11-3 and TRBJ2-3; 9 positions agree with TRBD2. Germline V gene sequence: CDR1 SGHNT, CDR2 YENEEA. Trimming removed 5 bases from V and 4 bases from J; junction bases left unmatched: 4. The CDR3 has 14 residues. Here the CDR3 reads CASSAGTSSDTQYF. CDR3 coding DNA: TGTGCCAGCAGCGCCGGGACTAGCTCAGATACGCAGTATTTT.

The chain is built from TRBV30 and TRBJ1-4; 9 positions match TRBD1. The length of the CDR3 is 16 residues. Germline CDR1 GTSNPN, CDR2 SVGIG (reference sequence). The trim removed 3 bases at V and 3 bases at J, leaving 8 bases unmatched. CDR3 bases: TGTGCCTGGAGGCCGTTGGACAGGGGATCTAATGAAAAACTGTTTTTT. It specifies CAWRPLDRGSNEKLFF. The full variable domain, in which reference TRBV30 and TRBJ1-4 provide the parts outside the CDR3, is SQTIHQWPATLVQPVGSPLSLECTVEGTSNPNLYWYRQAAGRGLQLLFYSVGIGQISSEVPQNLSASRPQDRQFILSSKKLLLSDSGFYLCAWRPLDRGSNEKLFFGSGTQLSVL.

This sequence joins TRBV6-1 and TRBJ2-7; 8 bases align to TRBD1. After removal of 2 bases from V and 4 bases from J, the junction contained 7 bases not matched to a gene. This CDR3 spans 15 amino acids. CDR1 and CDR2 from the germline V gene are MNHNS and SASEGT. CDR3 amino acids: CASSEMVGTGYEQYF. CDR3 in DNA: TGTGCCAGCAGTGAAATGGTTGGGACAGGATACGAGCAGTACTTC.

The count of this clone is one. The V and J genes are TRBV5-5 and TRBJ2-1; 11 bases map to TRBD2. J lost 6 bases, V lost 5 bases, and 10 bases had no gene match. Germline V gene lookup returns CDR1 SGHKS and CDR2 YYEKEE (reference sequence). The CDR3 has 16 amino acids. The CDR3 DNA is TGTGCCAGCAGGGCCCAAGTAGCGGGAGGGGTCAATGAGCAGTTCTTC. Translation: CASRAQVAGGVNEQFF.

A remark on this clone: The sample contains more than one DNA sequence encoding this CDR3. This sequence joins TRBV9 and TRBJ2-1; 11 bases match TRBD2. With V trimmed by 0 bases and J by 7 bases, 3 bases remained unmatched. Germline CDR1 reads SGDLS; CDR2 reads YYNGEE. This CDR3 contains 15 residues. CDR3 protein: CASSVGLAGYNEQFF. In DNA form, the CDR3 reads TGTGCCAGCAGCGTAGGACTAGCGGGATATAATGAGCAGTTCTTC.

This clone has only one observation. The V gene is TRBV7-6, the J gene TRBJ2-1; TRBD2 matches 8 bases. The CDR3 has 15 amino acids. The J segment lost 8 bases and the V segment lost 1 base, leaving 7 bases of the junction unmatched. Germline CDR1 is SGHVS and CDR2 is FNYEAQ. Here the CDR3 reads CASSLGYQLADEQFF. The CDR3 region has the DNA TGTGCCAGCAGCTTAGGGTATCAACTAGCGGATGAGCAGTTCTTC.

In this sample, this clone turned up once. This rearrangement joins TRBV11-2 to TRBJ2-7; TRBD2 matches at 7 bases. The CDR3 is 15 residues long. CDR1 is SGHAT, CDR2 FQNNGV, per germline. V was pared by 5 bases and J by 5 bases, with 12 bases of the junction left unmatched. CDR3 nucleotides: TGTGCCAGCAGCCCGAGGTTGGTAGCGGGCCACGAGCAGTACTTC. Amino acids: CASSPRLVAGHEQYF.

The CDR3 loop reads CASSYGTSGRTAYNEQFF. In DNA form, the CDR3 reads TGTGCCAGCAGTTACGGGACTAGCGGGAGGACCGCCTACAATGAGCAGTTCTTC. The chain employs TRBV6-2 or TRBV6-3 and TRBJ2-1, with 15 bases identical to TRBD2. This CDR3 has 18 amino acids. The V gene end was trimmed by 2 bases and the J gene end by 2 bases; junction bases not matched to a gene: 4. Germline V gene data show CDR1 as MNHEY and CDR2 as SVGEGT.

The chain is built from TRBV3-1 (or the pseudogene TRBV3-2) and TRBJ2-1; TRBD2 matches 9 bases. V lost 4 bases and J lost 6; bases outside the gene matches: 16. Germline assignment: CDR1 LGHDT and CDR2 YNNKEL (reference sequence). The CDR3 has 18 residues. The CDR3 bases are TGTGCCAGCAGCCCTGCCCCGGGGGAAGCGGGAGGTCCCAATGAGCAGTTCTTC. Its protein product is CASSPAPGEAGGPNEQFF.

V is TRBV28 and J is TRBJ2-7; D is ambiguous. Trimming shortened V by 10 bases and J by 4 bases, and 17 bases separated the two germline ends. Germline assignment: CDR1 MDHEN and CDR2 SYDVKM. This CDR3 has 13 amino acids. CDR3 nucleotides: TGTGCCACGCACAAGTCCGCCACGTACGAGCAGTACTTC. Protein sequence: CATHKSATYEQYF.

The chain recombines TRBV15 with TRBJ2-2; 8 bases match TRBD1. V shed 5 bases and J 6 bases; nucleotides not matched to a gene: 8. CDR1 is LNHNV, CDR2 YYDKDF, per germline (reference sequence). This CDR3 region has 15 residues. CDR3 bases: TGTGCCACCAGCCTGCAGGGGGCGGCCCCCGGGGAGCTGTTTTTT. This translates into CATSLQGAAPGELFF.